This T cell receptor (beta chain) comes out of a study of shared clonotypes between healthy human individuals. Comment on this clone: Antigen specificity is unknown.

In the naive CD8 group, cells lacked CD45RO and were positively selected for CCR7, so terminally differentiated effector memory CD45RA+ cells were left out. Healthy and HIV-negative, the adult donors had no recent acute infections or vaccinations. The CDR3 consists of 17 residues. The trim removed 4 bases at V and 6 bases at J, leaving 10 bases unmatched. In germline, CDR1 is SEHNR, CDR2 FQNEAQ (reference sequence). Study-level results: Clonotype sharing among donors likely depends on sequencing depth. Naive subsets generally exceeded memory subsets in estimated richness.

Using immunoSEQ multiplex PCR, the repertoire was profiled, and TCRdb retains in-frame clones only, with some absent. The sample comprises around 2,100,000 clones, 85% to 95% of which are singletons, and more than 0.95% rests with the top ten. Sequencing was carried out using naive CD8+ T cells sorted from blood. This sequence originates from a young man in good health. This chain connects TRBV7-9 to TRBJ2-2, with 11 bases identical to TRBD1. The DNA of the CDR3 is TGTGCCAGCAGCTCCCTCGCCGGGACAGGGGGATCCGGGGAGCTGTTTTTT. It yields the protein CASSSLAGTGGSGELFF.